This T cell receptor (beta chain) was documented in a study of blood T cell repertoires in COVID-19. Study at large: In each case, the material was cDNA or gDNA derived from T cells, B-cell-depleted T cells, or PBMCs.

The CDR3 has 15 residues. After removal of 4 bases from V and 1 base from J, the junction contained 6 bases not matched to a gene. CDR1 is MGHRA and CDR2 is YSYEKL in the germline V gene. Authors' methods: It was from reference gene primer amplification that nucleated cell counts were estimated. Clones were sequenced by immunoSEQ multiplex PCR, and TCRdb holds only the in-frame ones, with some missing. V and J calls and clone size follow that table, whereas D and trimming were derived from the DNA. The sample lists under 300,000 clones, about 86% occurring once. The Seattle site enrolled patients during active infection and followed them longitudinally.

The sample comprised peripheral blood. The TCR originated in a woman aged 30 to 39 with COVID-19, enrolled during active disease. This sequence joins TRBV4-1 and TRBJ1-1; 7 nucleotides agree with TRBD1. CDR3 protein: CASSLHRGRNTEAFF. In DNA, the CDR3 is TGCGCCAGCAGCCTACACAGGGGACGGAACACTGAAGCTTTCTTT.